This record covers a single T cell receptor (beta chain). Profiled with immunoSEQ multiplex PCR; TCRdb holds only in-frame clones, not every one. Among fewer than 200,000 clones listed, roughly 93% were seen once. This sample is drawn from a study of control samples from healthy donors and cancer patients. This CDR3 has 14 amino acids. Trimming pared 5 bases from V and 4 bases from J, leaving 15 bases between. Germline V gene lookup returns CDR1 SGDLS and CDR2 YYNGEE. The rearrangement links TRBV9 to TRBJ1-2; D unclear. The origin of this receptor is a woman aged 55 to 70 in good health. The sequencing sample was made of blood. As DNA, the CDR3 is TGTGCCAGCAGTTCATGGACGTCCGTCTATGGCTACACCTTC. The encoded protein is CASSSWTSVYGYTF.